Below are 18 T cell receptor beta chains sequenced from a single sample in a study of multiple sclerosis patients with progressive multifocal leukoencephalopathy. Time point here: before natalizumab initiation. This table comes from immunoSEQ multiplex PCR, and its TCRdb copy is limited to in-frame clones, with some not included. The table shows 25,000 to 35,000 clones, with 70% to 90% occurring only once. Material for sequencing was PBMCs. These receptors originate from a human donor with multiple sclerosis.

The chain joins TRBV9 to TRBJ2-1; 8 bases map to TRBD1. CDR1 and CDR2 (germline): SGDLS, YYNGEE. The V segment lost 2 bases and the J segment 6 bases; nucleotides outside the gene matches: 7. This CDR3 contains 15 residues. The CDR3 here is CASSVDRGWANEQFF. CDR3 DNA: TGTGCCAGCAGCGTCGACAGGGGATGGGCCAATGAGCAGTTCTTC.

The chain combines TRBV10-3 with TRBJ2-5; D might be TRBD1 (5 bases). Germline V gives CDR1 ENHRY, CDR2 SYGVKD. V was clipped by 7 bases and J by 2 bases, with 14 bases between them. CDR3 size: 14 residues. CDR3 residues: CAIKQAGPQETQYF. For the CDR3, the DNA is TGTGCCATCAAGCAAGCAGGGCCACAAGAGACCCAGTACTTC.

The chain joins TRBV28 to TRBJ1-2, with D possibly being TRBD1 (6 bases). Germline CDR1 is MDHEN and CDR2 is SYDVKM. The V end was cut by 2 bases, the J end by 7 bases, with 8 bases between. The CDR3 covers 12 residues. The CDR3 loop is CASSLKGVGYTF. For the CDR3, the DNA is TGTGCCAGCAGTTTAAAGGGGGTTGGCTACACCTTC.

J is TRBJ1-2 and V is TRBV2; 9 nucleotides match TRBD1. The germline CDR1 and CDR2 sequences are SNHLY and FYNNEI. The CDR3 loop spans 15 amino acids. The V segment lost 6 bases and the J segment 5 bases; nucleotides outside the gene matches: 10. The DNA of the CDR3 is TGTGCCAGCAGCGCCGGGACAGGGTACGGGTATGGCTACACCTTC. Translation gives CASSAGTGYGYGYTF.

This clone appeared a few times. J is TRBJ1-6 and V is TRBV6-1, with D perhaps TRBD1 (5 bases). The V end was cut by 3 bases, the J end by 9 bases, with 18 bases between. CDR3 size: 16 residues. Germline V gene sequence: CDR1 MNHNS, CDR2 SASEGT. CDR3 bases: TGTGCCAGCAGTGACATGGGGGAGGTAGCGAGTTCACCCCTCCACTTT. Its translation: CASSDMGEVASSPLHF.

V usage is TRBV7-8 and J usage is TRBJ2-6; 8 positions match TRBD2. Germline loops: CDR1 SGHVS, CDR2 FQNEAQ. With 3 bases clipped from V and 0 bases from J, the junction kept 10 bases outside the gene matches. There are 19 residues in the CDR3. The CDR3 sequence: CASSFGISGAYSGANVLTF. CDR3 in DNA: TGTGCCAGCAGCTTCGGCATTAGCGGGGCCTACTCTGGGGCCAACGTCCTGACTTTC.

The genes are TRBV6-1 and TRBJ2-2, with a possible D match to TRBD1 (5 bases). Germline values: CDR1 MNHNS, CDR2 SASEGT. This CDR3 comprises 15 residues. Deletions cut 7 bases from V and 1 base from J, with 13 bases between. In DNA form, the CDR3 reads TGTGCCAGCACTCACGTCGACAGGAACACCGGGGAGCTGTTTTTT. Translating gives CASTHVDRNTGELFF.

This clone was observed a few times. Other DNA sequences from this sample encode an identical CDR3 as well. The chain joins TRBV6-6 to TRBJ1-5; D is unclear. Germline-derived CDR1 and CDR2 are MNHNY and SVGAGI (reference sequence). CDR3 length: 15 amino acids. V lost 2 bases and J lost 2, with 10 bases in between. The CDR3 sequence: CASSYRVVGNQPQHF. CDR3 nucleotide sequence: TGTGCCAGCAGTTACAGGGTTGTGGGCAATCAGCCCCAGCATTTT.

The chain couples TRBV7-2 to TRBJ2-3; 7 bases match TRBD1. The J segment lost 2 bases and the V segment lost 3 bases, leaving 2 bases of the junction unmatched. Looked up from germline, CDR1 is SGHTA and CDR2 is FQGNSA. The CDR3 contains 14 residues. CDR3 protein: CASSLDRYTDTQYF. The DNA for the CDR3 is TGTGCCAGCAGCTTGGACAGGTACACAGATACGCAGTATTTT. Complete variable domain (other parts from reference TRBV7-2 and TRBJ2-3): GAGVSQSPSNKVTEKGKDVELRCDPISGHTALYWYRQSLGQGLEFLIYFQGNSAPDKSGLPSDRFSAERTGGSVSTLTIQRTQQEDSAVYLCASSLDRYTDTQYFGPGTRLTVL.

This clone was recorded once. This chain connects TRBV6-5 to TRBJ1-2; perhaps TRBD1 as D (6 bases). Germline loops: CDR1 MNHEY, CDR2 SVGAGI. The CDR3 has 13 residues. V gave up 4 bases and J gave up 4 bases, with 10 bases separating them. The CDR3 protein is CASSSGQTYGYTF. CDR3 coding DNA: TGTGCCAGCAGTTCTGGACAGACCTATGGCTACACCTTC.

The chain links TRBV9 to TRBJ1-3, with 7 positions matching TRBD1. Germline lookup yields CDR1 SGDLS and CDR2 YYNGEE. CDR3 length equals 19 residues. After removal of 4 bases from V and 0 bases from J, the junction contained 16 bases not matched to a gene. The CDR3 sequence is CASSNSAGTDVYSGNTIYF. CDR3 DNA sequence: TGTGCCAGCAGCAATTCGGCCGGGACAGATGTTTACTCTGGAAACACCATATATTTT.

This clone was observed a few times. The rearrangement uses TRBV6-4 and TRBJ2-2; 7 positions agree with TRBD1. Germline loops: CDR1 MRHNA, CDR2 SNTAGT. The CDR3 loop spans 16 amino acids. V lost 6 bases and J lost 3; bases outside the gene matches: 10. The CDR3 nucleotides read TGTGCCAGCAGCCTCTCGAGGGGGCAGGACACCGGGGAGCTGTTTTTT. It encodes CASSLSRGQDTGELFF.

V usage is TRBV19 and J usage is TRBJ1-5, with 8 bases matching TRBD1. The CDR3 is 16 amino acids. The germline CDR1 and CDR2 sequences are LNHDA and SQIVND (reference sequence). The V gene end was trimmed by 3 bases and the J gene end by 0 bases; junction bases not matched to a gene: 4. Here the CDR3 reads CASSIRTGNSNQPQHF. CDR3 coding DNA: TGTGCCAGTAGTATCCGGACAGGGAATAGCAATCAGCCCCAGCATTTT.

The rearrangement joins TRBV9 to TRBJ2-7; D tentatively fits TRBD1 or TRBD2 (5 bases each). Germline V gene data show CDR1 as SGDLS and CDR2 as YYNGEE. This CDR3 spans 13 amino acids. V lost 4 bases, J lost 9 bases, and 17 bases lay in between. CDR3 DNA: TGTGCCAGCAGCAAAGTTGTCGGGGACGGGCAGTACTTC. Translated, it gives CASSKVVGDGQYF.

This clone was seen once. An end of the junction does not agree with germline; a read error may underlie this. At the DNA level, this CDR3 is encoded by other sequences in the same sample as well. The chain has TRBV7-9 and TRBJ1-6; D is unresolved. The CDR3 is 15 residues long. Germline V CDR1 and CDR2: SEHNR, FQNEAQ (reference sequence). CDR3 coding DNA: TGTGCCAGCAGCTTTTCCGGAAGGAATAATTCGCCCCTCCACTTT. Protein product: CASSFSGRNNSPLHF.

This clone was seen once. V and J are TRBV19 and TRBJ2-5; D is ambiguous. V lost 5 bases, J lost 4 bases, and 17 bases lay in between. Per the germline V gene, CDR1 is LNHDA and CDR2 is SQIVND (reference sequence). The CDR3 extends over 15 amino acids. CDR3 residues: CASSSSNERRETQYF. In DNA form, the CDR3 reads TGTGCCAGTAGTTCCTCGAATGAGAGGCGAGAGACCCAGTACTTC.

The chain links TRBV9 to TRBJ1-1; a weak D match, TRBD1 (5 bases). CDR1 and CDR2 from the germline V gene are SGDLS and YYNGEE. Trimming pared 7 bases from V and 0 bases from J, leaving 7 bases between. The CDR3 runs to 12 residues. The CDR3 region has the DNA TGTGCCAGCGGCAGGGTGAACACTGAAGCTTTCTTT. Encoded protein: CASGRVNTEAFF.

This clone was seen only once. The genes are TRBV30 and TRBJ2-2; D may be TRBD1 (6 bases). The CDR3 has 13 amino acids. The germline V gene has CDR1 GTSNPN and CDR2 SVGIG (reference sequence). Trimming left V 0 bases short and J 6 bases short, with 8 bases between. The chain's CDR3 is CAWSVRGSGELFF. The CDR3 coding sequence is TGTGCCTGGAGTGTAAGGGGGTCCGGGGAGCTGTTTTTT.